The 18 T cell receptor beta chains reported below all come from one sample, sequenced in a study of blood T cell repertoires in COVID-19. Here immunoSEQ multiplex PCR was the method, and the copy in TCRdb shows in-frame clones only, minus some. Of around 59,000 clones listed, about four fifths are singletons. The material sequenced was peripheral blood. The source is a woman older than 75 with active or convalescent COVID-19.

The chain couples TRBV14 to TRBJ1-3; the D gene is possibly TRBD1 (5 bases). The V gene lost 5 bases and the J gene lost 0 bases, with 11 bases spanning the gap. Germline lookup yields CDR1 SGHDN and CDR2 FVKESK. The CDR3 has 15 amino acids. This CDR3 reads CASSSFQGSGNTIYF. CDR3 coding DNA: TGTGCCAGCAGCTCTTTTCAGGGCTCTGGAAACACCATATATTTT. The whole variable domain, remainder taken from reference TRBV14 and TRBJ1-3, is EAGVTQFPSHSVIEKGQTVTLRCDPISGHDNLYWYRRVMGKEIKFLLHFVKESKQDESGMPNNRFLAERTGGTYSTLKVQPAELEDSGVYFCASSSFQGSGNTIYFGEGSWLTVV.

This clone appeared once. The rearrangement joins TRBV18 to TRBJ2-2; TRBD1 matches 12 bases. With V trimmed by 0 bases and J by 7 bases, 3 bases remained unmatched. The CDR3 is made up of 16 amino acids. Per the germline V gene, CDR1 is KGHSH and CDR2 is LQKENI. DNA for the CDR3: TGTGCCAGCTCACCACCGGGACAGGGGGCGATCGGGGAGCTGTTTTTT. Its protein is CASSPPGQGAIGELFF.

The chain recombines TRBV5-6 with TRBJ1-6, with 9 positions matching TRBD1. The CDR3 is made up of 17 amino acids. In germline, CDR1 is SGHDT, CDR2 YYEEEE. The V segment lost 0 bases and the J segment 9 bases; nucleotides outside the gene matches: 10. CDR3 DNA: TGTGCCAGCAGCTTGGCCCGGGACAGGGACCTATCTTCACCCCTCCACTTT. Translated, it gives CASSLARDRDLSSPLHF.

The J gene is TRBJ1-1, the V gene TRBV25-1, with D uncertain. CDR1 and CDR2 (germline): MGHDK, SYGVNS. The CDR3 contains 16 residues. V was clipped by 5 bases and J by 1 base, with 17 bases between them. CDR3 loop: CASSSFLGVGNTEAFF. The DNA of the CDR3 is TGTGCCAGCAGTTCGTTCCTGGGAGTGGGGAACACTGAAGCTTTCTTT. The variable domain in full, with the rest retrieved from reference TRBV25-1 and TRBJ1-1, is EADIYQTPRYLVIGTGKKITLECSQTMGHDKMYWYQQDPGMELHLIHYSYGVNSTEKGDLSSESTVSRIRTEHFPLTLESARPSHTSQYLCASSSFLGVGNTEAFFGQGTRLTVV.

The chain is built from TRBV19 and TRBJ2-5, with D hard to call. V shed 4 bases and J shed 1 base, with 7 bases lying between them. Germline assignment: CDR1 LNHDA and CDR2 SQIVND (reference sequence). This CDR3 comprises 13 residues. The CDR3 DNA is TGTGCCAGTAGTAACAGTCCCCAAGAGACCCAGTACTTC. Amino acids: CASSNSPQETQYF.

This chain connects TRBV27 to TRBJ2-5, with TRBD1 identical over 10 bases. V trimming: 6 bases; J trimming: 2 bases; junction bases outside the gene matches: 3. The germline V gene encodes CDR1 MNHEY and CDR2 SMNVEV (reference sequence). The CDR3 is 14 amino acids. The CDR3 here is CASSLGQGQETQYF. CDR3 DNA: TGTGCCAGCAGCCTGGGACAGGGGCAAGAGACCCAGTACTTC.

This clone appeared once. The V gene is TRBV20-1, the J gene TRBJ1-2; D ambiguous. The germline V gene has CDR1 DFQATT and CDR2 SNEGSKA (reference sequence). V lost 3 bases and J lost 0, with 11 bases in between. This CDR3 is built from 14 residues. CDR3 in DNA: TGCAGTGCTAGTTTATCATACTCTAACTATGGCTACACCTTC. Its translation: CSASLSYSNYGYTF.

CDR3 sequence reads: CASSLGTATNEKLFF. The DNA of the CDR3 is TGTGCCAGCAGCCTCGGGACAGCCACTAATGAAAAACTGTTTTTT. The rearrangement uses TRBV3-1 (or the pseudogene TRBV3-2) and TRBJ1-4; TRBD1 agrees at 7 bases. Per germline, CDR1 LGHDT and CDR2 YNNKEL (reference sequence). V lost 4 bases, J lost 2 bases, and 4 bases stayed unmatched. The CDR3 spans 15 residues.

The rearrangement uses TRBV15 and TRBJ1-2; 10 nucleotides align to TRBD1. After removal of 4 bases from V and 4 bases from J, the junction contained 3 bases not matched to a gene. This CDR3 has 14 amino acids. From germline, CDR1 is LNHNV and CDR2 YYDKDF (reference sequence). The CDR3 DNA reads TGTGCCACCAGCACAGACAGGGGGCCCTATGGCTACACCTTC. This gives the protein CATSTDRGPYGYTF.

This chain joins TRBV9 and TRBJ2-1, with TRBD2 matching over 13 bases. J was trimmed by 5 bases and V by 6 bases; bases with no gene match: 11. The CDR3 length is 17 residues. Germline V gene lookup returns CDR1 SGDLS and CDR2 YYNGEE. The CDR3 DNA is TGTGCCAGCAATCCAAGCGGGACTAGCGGGACCGACAATGAGCAGTTCTTC. It translates to CASNPSGTSGTDNEQFF.

The genes are TRBV6-5 and TRBJ2-2; 7 bases map to TRBD2. Germline V CDR1 and CDR2: MNHEY, SVGAGI. The CDR3 contains 15 residues. V lost 5 bases, J lost 3 bases, and 6 bases stayed unmatched. Written as DNA, the CDR3 is TGTGCCAGCAGTCACGTCCGGGGGGACACCGGGGAGCTGTTTTTT. Translation gives CASSHVRGDTGELFF.

V usage is TRBV10-1 and J usage is TRBJ2-5, with D possibly matching TRBD2 (5 bases). The V gene's germline CDR1 is WNHNN and CDR2 SYGVQD (reference sequence). The CDR3 consists of 13 residues. Trimming cost V 0 bases and J 5 bases, with 7 bases left between them. The CDR3 here is CASSESGMETQYF. The CDR3 DNA follows: TGCGCCAGCAGTGAGTCCGGGATGGAGACCCAGTACTTC.

The rearrangement joins TRBV2 to TRBJ2-5; no reliable D call. There are 13 residues in the CDR3. CDR1 and CDR2 from the germline V gene are SNHLY and FYNNEI. V was pared by 4 bases and J by 2 bases, with 8 bases between. In DNA form, the CDR3 reads TGTGCCAGCAGTGTTAACAGACAAGAGACCCAGTACTTC. Protein sequence: CASSVNRQETQYF.

In its sample, this clone was seen a few times. This sequence joins TRBV6-5 and TRBJ1-2; 8 bases match TRBD1. The CDR3 is made up of 15 amino acids. Germline-derived CDR1 and CDR2 are MNHEY and SVGAGI. Germline trimming cut 4 bases from V and 5 bases from J; bases unmatched to any gene: 9. The chain's CDR3 is CASSSTGTGEYGYTF. The CDR3 nucleotides read TGTGCCAGCAGTTCCACCGGGACAGGAGAGTATGGCTACACCTTC.

The V and J genes are TRBV6-6 and TRBJ1-5; D remains ambiguous. Germline values: CDR1 MNHNY, CDR2 SVGAGI (reference sequence). V was pared by 5 bases and J by 0 bases, with 23 bases between. The CDR3 runs 19 residues. The chain's CDR3 is CASSPGRTPLIYSNQPQHF. Written as DNA, the CDR3 is TGTGCCAGCAGTCCCGGACGGACTCCACTGATCTATAGCAATCAGCCCCAGCATTTT.

J is TRBJ2-7 and V is TRBV5-4, with 7 bases identical to TRBD2. CDR3 length: 16 residues. Germline loops: CDR1 SGHNT, CDR2 YYREEE (reference sequence). V was clipped by 0 bases and J by 2 bases; unmatched bases: 8. This chain's CDR3 is CASSLAIGGGPYEQYF. DNA for the CDR3: TGTGCCAGCAGCTTGGCCATCGGGGGAGGGCCCTACGAGCAGTACTTC.

The chain couples TRBV5-1 to TRBJ1-2, with D perhaps TRBD1 (6 bases). The V gene's germline CDR1 is SGHRS and CDR2 YFSETQ. CDR3 length: 15 amino acids. V was trimmed by 4 bases and J by 2 bases, leaving 15 bases between them. The CDR3 DNA follows: TGCGCCAGCAGCCATTTATCGGACAGAAACTATGGCTACACCTTC. Protein product: CASSHLSDRNYGYTF.

The chain combines TRBV7-2 with TRBJ1-5; no firm D call. CDR1 SGHTA and CDR2 FQGNSA come from the germline V gene. The CDR3 extends over 13 amino acids. V was trimmed by 2 bases and J by 4 bases, leaving 6 bases between them. CDR3 residues: CASSLTLNQPQHF. The CDR3 nucleotides are TGTGCCAGCAGCTTAACCCTAAATCAGCCCCAGCATTTT.